A selection of T cell receptor beta chains follows, all from one sample in a study of T cells after yellow fever vaccination. TCRdb re-analysed the 5' RACE reads in MiXCR, keeping a single row per CDR3 protein. The sample has some 500,000 distinct CDR3 sequences, about 14% seen once. This sample comprised PBMCs, obtained on the day of the yellow fever booster vaccination. The receptors derive from a man under 40 who received the YFV17D yellow fever vaccine. CDR3s include the opening cysteine and the closing phenylalanine or tryptophan. The D gene is left open where the match is weak. Expanded clones are given a class, and other clones once, few, many or no size at all.

j_gene,abundance,d_gene,v_gene,CDR3aa,CDR3nt
TRBJ1-5,few,-,TRBV25-1,CASSERNQPQHF,TGTGCCAGCAGTGAACGCAATCAGCCCCAGCATTTT
TRBJ2-7,-,-,TRBV4-1,CASSPTFMGPTLVYEQYF,TGCGCCAGCAGCCCCACATTCATGGGGCCTACCCTGGTCTACGAGCAGTACTTC
TRBJ1-2,many,TRBD1,TRBV27,CASSMDRAYGYTF,TGTGCCAGCAGCATGGACAGGGCCTATGGCTACACCTTC
TRBJ2-5,-,TRBD2,TRBV7-8,CASSPWGLAETQYF,TGTGCCAGCAGCCCCTGGGGACTAGCGGAGACCCAGTACTTC
TRBJ2-1,few,-,TRBV9,CASSTGPITHNEQFF,TGTGCCAGCAGCACGGGACCCATTACGCACAATGAGCAGTTCTTC
TRBJ1-1,-,-,TRBV20-1,CSARGWLGTEAFF,TGCAGTGCTAGAGGGTGGCTTGGCACTGAAGCTTTCTTT
TRBJ2-2,-,TRBD2,TRBV4-2,CASSQGAGDTGELFF,TGTGCCAGCAGCCAAGGGGCGGGAGATACCGGGGAGCTGTTTTTT
TRBJ2-3,-,TRBD2,TRBV7-2,CASSLAGSGNTDTQYF,TGTGCCAGCAGCTTAGCGGGTAGCGGGAACACAGATACGCAGTATTTT
TRBJ1-2,-,TRBD1,TRBV18,CASSPGDRGFGYGYTF,TGTGCCAGCTCACCAGGCGACAGGGGATTCGGCTATGGCTACACCTTC
TRBJ1-5,-,TRBD1,TRBV20-1,CSARGTGLLGLNQPQHF,TGCAGTGCTAGGGGGACAGGCTTGCTTGGTCTTAATCAGCCCCAGCATTTT
TRBJ2-3,many,-,TRBV5-1,CASSWSAQTGTDTQYF,TGCGCCAGCAGCTGGTCGGCTCAAACCGGAACAGATACGCAGTATTTT
TRBJ2-4,-,TRBD1,TRBV4-2,CASGQTGSENIQYF,TGTGCCAGCGGCCAGACAGGGTCGGAAAACATTCAGTACTTC
TRBJ2-2,many,TRBD1,TRBV5-1,CASSTRTGNTGELFF,TGCGCCAGCAGCACTCGGACAGGGAACACCGGGGAGCTGTTTTTT
TRBJ2-1,-,TRBD2,TRBV12-3/TRBV12-4,CASSPIGLGSYNEQFF,TGTGCCAGCAGTCCGATCGGACTAGGCTCCTACAATGAGCAGTTCTTC
TRBJ2-2,few,-,TRBV6-2/TRBV6-3,CASSYSRRGEPGELFF,TGTGCCAGCAGTTACTCGAGGCGGGGTGAGCCCGGGGAGCTGTTTTTT
TRBJ2-7,-,-,TRBV20-1,CSARDGDEQYF,TGCAGTGCTAGAGACGGGGACGAGCAGTACTTC
TRBJ2-2,-,TRBD2,TRBV9,CASSVGASGSSGELFF,TGTGCCAGCAGCGTAGGGGCTAGCGGGAGTTCCGGGGAGCTGTTTTTT
TRBJ1-2,many,-,TRBV7-2,CASSEDQNYGYTF,TGTGCCAGCAGCGAGGACCAAAACTATGGCTACACCTTC
TRBJ2-7,-,TRBD2,TRBV5-1,CASSLREDYYEQYF,TGCGCCAGCAGCTTGCGGGAGGACTACTACGAGCAGTACTTC
TRBJ2-3,few,-,TRBV27,CASAIAGSDTQYF,TGTGCCAGCGCCATCGCGGGGTCAGATACGCAGTATTTT
TRBJ2-7,few,-,TRBV12-3/TRBV12-4,CASSFSLTEQYF,TGTGCCAGCAGTTTTTCGCTGACCGAGCAGTACTTC
TRBJ1-3,-,TRBD1,TRBV13,CASSLDRTSRNTIYF,TGTGCCAGCAGCTTGGACAGGACATCGAGAAACACCATATATTTT
TRBJ2-1,few,TRBD2,TRBV14,CASSHLDLAGPYNEQFF,TGTGCCAGCAGCCACCTTGATTTAGCGGGCCCCTACAATGAGCAGTTCTTC
TRBJ2-1,many,-,TRBV11-3,CASSLFSGTSNEQFF,TGTGCCAGCAGCTTATTTTCAGGGACCTCCAATGAGCAGTTCTTC
TRBJ2-7,many,TRBD2,TRBV12-3/TRBV12-4,CASSLGGRGYEQYF,TGTGCCAGCAGTTTAGGCGGGAGGGGGTACGAGCAGTACTTC
TRBJ2-3,few,-,TRBV7-2,CASRPAATAADTQYF,TGTGCCAGCCGCCCAGCGGCGACGGCGGCAGATACGCAGTATTTT
TRBJ2-1,few,TRBD2,TRBV12-3/TRBV12-4,CASSFASGTIIAGNNEQFF,TGTGCCAGCAGTTTTGCTAGCGGGACGATTATAGCTGGAAACAATGAGCAGTTCTTC
TRBJ2-3,-,-,TRBV7-3,CASSPRLGTASDTQYF,TGTGCCAGCAGCCCGCGCTTAGGTACCGCGTCAGATACGCAGTATTTT
TRBJ2-3,many,-,TRBV12-3/TRBV12-4,CASSLAGTDTQYF,TGTGCCAGCAGCTTAGCGGGCACAGATACGCAGTATTTT
TRBJ2-1,-,TRBD1,TRBV7-8,CASSYGTHSGGIYNEQFF,TGTGCCAGCAGCTACGGGACCCATTCAGGGGGCATCTACAATGAGCAGTTCTTC
TRBJ1-2,few,TRBD1,TRBV3-1,CATLDRDTNYGYTF,TGTGCCACGCTCGACAGGGATACTAACTATGGCTACACCTTC
TRBJ2-1,-,-,TRBV20-1,CSALGLAHEQFF,TGCAGTGCACTGGGACTGGCCCATGAGCAGTTCTTC
TRBJ2-5,-,-,TRBV4-3,CASSQNRGETQYF,TGCGCCAGCAGCCAAAATCGGGGAGAGACCCAGTACTTC
TRBJ2-7,-,TRBD1,TRBV6-1,CAGRAGTGSYEQYF,TGTGCCGGCAGAGCCGGGACAGGCTCCTACGAGCAGTACTTC
TRBJ1-1,few,-,TRBV29-1,CSVEGGTPGNTEAFF,TGCAGCGTTGAAGGAGGGACCCCAGGGAACACTGAAGCTTTCTTT
TRBJ2-1,many,-,TRBV7-2,CASSRLMDYNEQFF,TGTGCCAGCAGCCGACTCATGGACTACAATGAGCAGTTCTTC
TRBJ2-4,-,TRBD1,TRBV28,CASSLGQGMKDIQYF,TGTGCCAGCAGTTTAGGACAGGGGATGAAGGACATTCAGTACTTC
TRBJ1-1,-,-,TRBV20-1,CCARTVSQLRDTEAFF,TGCTGTGCTAGAACGGTCAGTCAATTAAGGGACACTGAAGCTTTCTTT
TRBJ2-3,few,-,TRBV20-1,CSARRGPDTQYF,TGCAGTGCACGGCGGGGGCCGGATACGCAGTATTTT
TRBJ2-3,many,-,TRBV20-1,CSAIPEGRLSTDTQYF,TGCAGTGCTATTCCAGAAGGGCGGCTTAGCACAGATACGCAGTATTTT
TRBJ2-7,few,TRBD1,TRBV5-5,CASSQWTGYEQYF,TGTGCCAGCAGCCAGTGGACAGGCTACGAGCAGTACTTC
TRBJ2-7,-,TRBD1,TRBV29-1,CSVAGTGGSYEQYF,TGCAGCGTCGCGGGGACAGGAGGTTCCTACGAGCAGTACTTC
TRBJ2-3,once,TRBD2,TRBV11-2,CASPFGAGGKLLSDTQYF,TGTGCCAGCCCCTTTGGGGCGGGAGGGAAGTTACTGTCAGATACGCAGTATTTT
TRBJ2-7,few,-,TRBV9,CASSVGGLASAEFEQYF,TGTGCCAGCAGCGTAGGCGGGCTAGCTTCAGCCGAGTTCGAGCAGTACTTC
TRBJ2-1,many,TRBD2,TRBV29-1,CSVTGGYPLAGGDLDEQFF,TGCAGCGTGACCGGGGGTTATCCACTAGCGGGAGGGGACTTAGATGAGCAGTTCTTC
TRBJ2-7,-,-,TRBV29-1,CSVGGTGDYEQYF,TGCAGCGTTGGAGGCACGGGAGACTACGAGCAGTACTTC
TRBJ1-2,-,-,TRBV4-3,CASSQDSYRQALFNGYTF,TGCGCCAGCAGCCAAGATTCTTACCGACAGGCCCTTTTTAATGGCTACACCTTC
TRBJ2-1,-,-,TRBV7-2,CASSLVIYNEQFF,TGTGCCAGCAGCTTAGTGATATACAATGAGCAGTTCTTC
TRBJ2-5,few,TRBD2,TRBV3-1,CASSHGGRRETQYF,TGTGCCAGCAGCCATGGCGGGAGACGAGAGACCCAGTACTTC
TRBJ1-5,-,-,TRBV5-5,CASSGSVQNQPQHF,TGTGCCAGCAGTGGGTCGGTCCAGAATCAGCCCCAGCATTTT
TRBJ2-5,few,-,TRBV6-1,CASGGQFQETQYF,TGTGCCAGCGGAGGACAATTTCAAGAGACCCAGTACTTC
TRBJ2-7,few,TRBD1,TRBV7-2,CASSSNSGTGGYEQYF,TGTGCCAGCAGCTCAAATTCCGGGACAGGGGGCTACGAGCAGTACTTC
TRBJ2-7,-,TRBD2,TRBV12-3/TRBV12-4,CASSPGTSGMTVMSYEQYF,TGTGCCAGCAGTCCCGGGACTAGCGGGATGACTGTCATGTCATACGAGCAGTACTTC